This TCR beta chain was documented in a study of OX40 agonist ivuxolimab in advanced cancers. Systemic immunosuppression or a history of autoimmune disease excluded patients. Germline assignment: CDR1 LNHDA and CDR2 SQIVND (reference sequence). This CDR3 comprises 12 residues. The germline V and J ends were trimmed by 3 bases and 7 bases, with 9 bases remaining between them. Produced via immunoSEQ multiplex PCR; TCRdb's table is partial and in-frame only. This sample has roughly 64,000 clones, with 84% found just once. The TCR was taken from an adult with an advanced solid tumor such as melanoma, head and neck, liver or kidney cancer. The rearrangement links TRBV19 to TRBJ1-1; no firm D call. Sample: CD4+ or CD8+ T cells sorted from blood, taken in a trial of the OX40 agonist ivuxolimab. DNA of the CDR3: TGTGCCAGTAGTATTGGAGGGAGTGAAGCTTTCTTT. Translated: CASSIGGSEAFF.